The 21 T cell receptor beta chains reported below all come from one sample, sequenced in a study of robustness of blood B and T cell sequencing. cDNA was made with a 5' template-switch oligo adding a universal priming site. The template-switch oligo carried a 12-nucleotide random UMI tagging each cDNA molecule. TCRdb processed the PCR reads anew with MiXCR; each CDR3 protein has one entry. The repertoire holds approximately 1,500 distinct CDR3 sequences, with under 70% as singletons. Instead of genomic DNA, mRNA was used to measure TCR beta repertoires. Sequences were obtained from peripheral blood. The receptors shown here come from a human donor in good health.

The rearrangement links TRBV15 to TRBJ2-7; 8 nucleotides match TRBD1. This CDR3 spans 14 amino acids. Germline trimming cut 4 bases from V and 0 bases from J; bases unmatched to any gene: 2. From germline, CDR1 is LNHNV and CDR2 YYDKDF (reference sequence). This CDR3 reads CATSNRGSSYEQYF. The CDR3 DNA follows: TGTGCCACCAGCAACAGGGGGAGCTCCTACGAGCAGTACTTC.

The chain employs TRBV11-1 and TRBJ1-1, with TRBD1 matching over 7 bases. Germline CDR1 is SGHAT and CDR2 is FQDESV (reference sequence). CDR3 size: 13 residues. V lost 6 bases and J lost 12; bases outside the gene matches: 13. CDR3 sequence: CASRGDSRRFTFF. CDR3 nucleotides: TGTGCCAGCAGAGGGGACAGCCGCCGTTTTACTTTCTTT.

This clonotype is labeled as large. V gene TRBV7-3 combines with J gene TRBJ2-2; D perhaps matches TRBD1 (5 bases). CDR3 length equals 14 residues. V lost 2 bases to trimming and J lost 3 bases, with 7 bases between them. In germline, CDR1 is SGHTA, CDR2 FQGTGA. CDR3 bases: TGTGCCAGCAGCTTAGACAGCTACACCGGGGAGCTGTTTTTT. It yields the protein CASSLDSYTGELFF.

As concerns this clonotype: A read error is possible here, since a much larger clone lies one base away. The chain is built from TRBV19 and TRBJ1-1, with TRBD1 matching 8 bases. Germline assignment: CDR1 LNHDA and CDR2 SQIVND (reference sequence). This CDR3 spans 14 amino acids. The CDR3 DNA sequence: TGTGCCACCTTCCCCGCGGCAGGGGGCACTGAAACTTTCTTT. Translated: CATFPAAGGTETFF.

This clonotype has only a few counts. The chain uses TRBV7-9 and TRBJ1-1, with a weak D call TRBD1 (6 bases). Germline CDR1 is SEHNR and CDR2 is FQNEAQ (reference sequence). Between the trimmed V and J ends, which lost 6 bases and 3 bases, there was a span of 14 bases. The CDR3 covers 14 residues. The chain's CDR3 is CASSHPGVDTEAFF. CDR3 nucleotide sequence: TGTGCCAGCAGTCACCCAGGGGTTGACACTGAAGCTTTCTTT.

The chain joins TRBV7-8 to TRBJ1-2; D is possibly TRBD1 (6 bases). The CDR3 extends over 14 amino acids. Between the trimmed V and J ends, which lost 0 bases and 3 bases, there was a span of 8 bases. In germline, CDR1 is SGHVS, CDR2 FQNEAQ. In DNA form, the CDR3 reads TGTGCCAGCAGCTTAGCGCAGGGGTACTATGGCTACACCTTC. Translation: CASSLAQGYYGYTF.

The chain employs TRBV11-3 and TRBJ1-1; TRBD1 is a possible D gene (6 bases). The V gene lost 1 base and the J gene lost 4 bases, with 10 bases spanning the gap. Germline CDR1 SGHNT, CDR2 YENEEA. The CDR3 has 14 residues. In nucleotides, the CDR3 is TGTGCCAGCAGCTTAGGGGGCAGGGGCACTGAAGCTTTCTTT. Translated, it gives CASSLGGRGTEAFF.

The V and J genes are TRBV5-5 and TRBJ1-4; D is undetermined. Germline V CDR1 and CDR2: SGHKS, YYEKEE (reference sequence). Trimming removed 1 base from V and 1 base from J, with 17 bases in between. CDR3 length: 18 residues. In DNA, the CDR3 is TGTGCCAGCAGCTTGAGCGCGGAAACGAGTGGAACTAATGAAAAACTGTTTTTT. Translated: CASSLSAETSGTNEKLFF.

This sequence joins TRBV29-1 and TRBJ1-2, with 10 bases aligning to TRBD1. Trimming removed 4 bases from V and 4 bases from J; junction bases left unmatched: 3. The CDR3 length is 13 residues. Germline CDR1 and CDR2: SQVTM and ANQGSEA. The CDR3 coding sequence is TGCAGCGTTGGGACAGGGGGGGGCTATGGCTACACCTTC. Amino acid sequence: CSVGTGGGYGYTF.

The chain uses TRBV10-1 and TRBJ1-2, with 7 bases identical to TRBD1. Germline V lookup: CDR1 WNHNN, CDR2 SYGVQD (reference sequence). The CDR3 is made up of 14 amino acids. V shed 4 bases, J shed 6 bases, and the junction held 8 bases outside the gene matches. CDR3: CASSGDRVQHGYTF. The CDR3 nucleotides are TGCGCCAGCAGTGGAGACAGGGTACAGCATGGCTACACCTTC.

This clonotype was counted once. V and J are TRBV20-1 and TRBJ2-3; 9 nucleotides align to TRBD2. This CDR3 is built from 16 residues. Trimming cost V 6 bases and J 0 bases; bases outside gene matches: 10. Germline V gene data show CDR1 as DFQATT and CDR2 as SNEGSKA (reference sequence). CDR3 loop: CSAAGGRQISTDTQYF. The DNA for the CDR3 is TGCAGTGCAGCGGGGGGCCGTCAAATCAGCACAGATACGCAGTATTTT.

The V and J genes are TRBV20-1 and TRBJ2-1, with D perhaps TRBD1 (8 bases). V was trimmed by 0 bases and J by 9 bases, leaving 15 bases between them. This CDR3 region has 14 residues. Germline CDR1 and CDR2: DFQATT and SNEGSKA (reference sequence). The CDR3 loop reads CSARERGTGFEQFF. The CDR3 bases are TGCAGTGCTAGAGAGCGGGGGACAGGCTTTGAGCAGTTCTTC.

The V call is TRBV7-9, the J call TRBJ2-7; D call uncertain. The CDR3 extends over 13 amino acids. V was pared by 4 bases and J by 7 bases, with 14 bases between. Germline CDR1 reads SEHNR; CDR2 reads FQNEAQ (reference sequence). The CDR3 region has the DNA TGTGCCAGCAGCTCAACCCCTTCTTGGGAGCAGTACTTC. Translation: CASSSTPSWEQYF.

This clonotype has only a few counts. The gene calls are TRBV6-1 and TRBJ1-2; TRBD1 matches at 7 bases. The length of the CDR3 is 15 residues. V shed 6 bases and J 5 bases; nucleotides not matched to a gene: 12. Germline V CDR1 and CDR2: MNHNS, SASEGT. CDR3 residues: CASRANDREFYGYTF. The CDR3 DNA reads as TGTGCCAGCAGAGCGAATGACAGGGAGTTTTATGGCTACACCTTC.

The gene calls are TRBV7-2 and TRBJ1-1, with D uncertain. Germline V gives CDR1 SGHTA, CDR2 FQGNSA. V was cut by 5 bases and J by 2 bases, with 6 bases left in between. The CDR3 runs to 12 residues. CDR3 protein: CASSPFNTEAFF. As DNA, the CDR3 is TGTGCCAGCAGCCCCTTCAACACTGAAGCTTTCTTT.

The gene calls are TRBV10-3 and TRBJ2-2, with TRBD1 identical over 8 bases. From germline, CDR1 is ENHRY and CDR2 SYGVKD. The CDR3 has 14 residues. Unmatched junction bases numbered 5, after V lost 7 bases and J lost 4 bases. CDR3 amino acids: CAITTGGGTGELFF. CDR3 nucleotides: TGTGCCATCACCACAGGGGGAGGCACCGGGGAGCTGTTTTTT.

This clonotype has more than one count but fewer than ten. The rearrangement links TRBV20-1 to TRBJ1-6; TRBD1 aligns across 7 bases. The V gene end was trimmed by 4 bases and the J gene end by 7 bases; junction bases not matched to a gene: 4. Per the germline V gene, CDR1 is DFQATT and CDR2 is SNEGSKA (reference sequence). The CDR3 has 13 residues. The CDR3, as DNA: TGCAGTGCTAAAGACAGGGAGAATTCACCCCTCCACTTT. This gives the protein CSAKDRENSPLHF.

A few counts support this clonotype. This CDR3 is CASSDMGGSSYEQYF. As DNA, the CDR3 is TGTGCCAGCAGTGATATGGGTGGGAGCTCCTACGAGCAGTACTTC. V usage is TRBV6-1 and J usage is TRBJ2-7; a weak D match, TRBD2 (5 bases). The CDR3 extends over 15 amino acids. The V gene's germline CDR1 is MNHNS and CDR2 SASEGT. Deletions cut 3 bases from V and 0 bases from J, with 12 bases between.

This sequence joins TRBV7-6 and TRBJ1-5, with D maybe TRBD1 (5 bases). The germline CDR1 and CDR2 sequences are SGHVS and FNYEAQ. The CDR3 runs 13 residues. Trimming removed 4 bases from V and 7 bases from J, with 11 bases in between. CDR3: CASSSREAQPQHF. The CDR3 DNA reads TGTGCCAGCAGCTCCAGGGAGGCCCAGCCCCAGCATTTT.

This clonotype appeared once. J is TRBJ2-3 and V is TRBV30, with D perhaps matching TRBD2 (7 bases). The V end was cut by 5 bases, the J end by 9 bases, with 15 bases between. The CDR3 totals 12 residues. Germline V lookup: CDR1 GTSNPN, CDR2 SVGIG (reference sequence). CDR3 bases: TGTGCCTGGGGGCGGGGGCCGGCGACGCAGTATTTT. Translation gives CAWGRGPATQYF.

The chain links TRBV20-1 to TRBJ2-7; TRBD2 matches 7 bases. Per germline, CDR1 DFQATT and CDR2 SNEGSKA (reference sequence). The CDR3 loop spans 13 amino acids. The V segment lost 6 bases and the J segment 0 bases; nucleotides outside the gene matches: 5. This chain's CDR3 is CSAYLADSYEQYF. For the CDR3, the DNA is TGCAGTGCATACCTAGCGGACTCCTACGAGCAGTACTTC.